The entry below gives a single T cell receptor beta chain sequence along with its context. The target of this receptor is not known. Nothing much larger sits one base from this clone, and base qualities are not available. Library preparation was by the immunoSEQ multiplex PCR assay. For the multiplex PCR, a mixture combining 60 forward primers for TCR Vbeta segments and 13 reverse primers for TCR Jbeta segments was used. Amplification of the CDR3 region of rearranged TCR beta genes was performed with a multiplex PCR assay on genomic DNA. The amplified TCR beta libraries were sequenced on the Illumina HiSeq System as 87-base-pair reads. The study's own analysis went as follows. A later analysis tallied tens of millions of unique TCR beta chains across the 600 to 700 repertoires, and some 12 million of those chains were shared by two or more donors. Raw reads were error-corrected and collapsed into unique sequences with a nearest-neighbor algorithm that merged closely related sequences to remove PCR and sequencing errors. Alignment of CDR3 sequences to IMGT reference sequences was used to assign V, D and J gene segments. For a sequence to be retained, a match of at least six nucleotides was required to both a V gene segment and a J gene segment. Rearrangements were classified as productive when the CDR3 lacked stop codons and remained in frame with V and J, and all other rearrangements were classified as non-productive. CDR3 was defined according to IMGT convention as the region running from the second conserved V-encoded cysteine to the conserved J-encoded phenylalanine. The earlier analysis of about 640 of the donors excluded any sequence lacking an unambiguous match to a single V gene segment. In an earlier analysis of some 590 of the donors, V segments were called functional above 56.7% productive rearrangements and were called segregating when the between-donor standard deviation exceeded 5%. A statistical classification framework was built for diagnosing cytomegalovirus status from the catalog of TCR beta chain sequences. In a later analysis, TCR nucleotide sequences were compared against IMGT/GENE-DB human TR gene sequences so that V and J genes could be assigned. The TCRdist pipeline was used in a later analysis to assign CDR3 sequences and most-parsimonious VDJ recombination scenarios. A later analysis defined each TCR beta chain by its CDR3 amino acid sequence plus V-gene family, and excluded reads lacking a unique V-gene family. To address suspected cross-contamination and a sequencing artifact, a later analysis removed 450 to 700 highly shared, low-generation-probability nucleotide sequences. For each public chain, a later analysis derived a clonal expansion index from normalized ranks of inferred template counts within each repertoire. In a later analysis, generation probabilities were computed using a VDJ recombination model fitted to out-of-frame rearrangements, and the results were checked against IGoR. In a later analysis, hypergeometric tests were used to score TCR-TCR, TCR-HLA and TCR-CMV co-occurrence, with a repertoire-size bias correction applied to TCR pairs. A later analysis estimated false discovery rates by permuting HLA or CMV assignments 20 times. A later analysis grouped co-occurring TCRs with DBSCAN, adding TCRdist sequence similarity when clustering within HLA-allele-positive subsets. Repertoires with fewer than 30,000 or more than 120,000 public chains were left out of co-occurrence clustering, as were about 5 repertoires with anomalous nucleotide sharing. Imported from immuneACCESS, the table was reduced by TCRdb to in-frame sequences with V and J called. These copies leave out some clones; in studies compared against another copy, an unresolved V gene accounts for under half, and the cause of the remainder is not known. For V, J and clone size, that table is used; D and trimming come from the DNA. The table for this sample lists 140,000 to 150,000 clones; around 73% of them were counted only once. 1.5% to 2% of the sample is held by the ten biggest clonotypes.

This record belongs to a study of cytomegalovirus exposure and HLA in healthy donors (dated by TCRdb to 2015 to 2018). Describing the broader study: In an earlier analysis of 587 of the donors, approximately 300 Gb of sequence data and 90 million to 120 million unique TCR beta sequences from roughly 200 million T cells were reported. An early release covering roughly 640 HLA-typed donors comprised roughly 300 gigabases of sequencing data and 85 million to 100 million unique TCR sequences. The genetic ancestry cluster associated with self-reported Caucasian donors included 81% of the 350 to 500 genotyped donors. The study was designed to test whether signatures of past pathogen exposure could be identified by cataloging public T cell receptors. The study profiled the T cell repertoires of 500 to 800 subjects by immunosequencing and related them to cytomegalovirus serostatus. Along with the approximately 600-subject first cohort, a separate validation cohort of around 110 different subjects was used. The study combined high-throughput TCR immunosequencing, statistical association of individual TCRs with disease status, and machine learning to predict cytomegalovirus infection status. A later analysis re-examined previously published TCR beta repertoires from roughly 720 donors and added high-resolution HLA genotyping to investigate patterns of TCR occurrence. Rather than using new phenotypic data, the later analysis identified candidate immune exposures from TCR beta sequences and from how often those sequences occurred across donors. An earlier analysis of 587 of the donors used high-throughput TCR beta sequencing to judge whether each TCR beta V gene segment behaved as functional or pseudogenic. Donor age, sex, ethnicity and CMV serostatus were compiled together with the repertoire data. Genome-wide SNP genotypes for about 65% of the roughly 670 donors were used in a later genetic analysis, which treated that subset as a discovery cohort. All discovery cohort repertoires had been generated using a single sequencing platform. HLA typing covered class I and class II loci at four-digit resolution. Typing coverage varied by locus: roughly 629-630 donors for A, B, C, DRB1 and DQB1; under 550 for DQA1; some 610 for DPA1; 450 to 480 for DPB1. Because of strong linkage in the cohort, a few DR-DQ haplotypes were treated as single units for association and clustering. Across approximately 420 genotyped donors of the cohort, an average of roughly 230,000 unique TCR beta nucleotide sequences per donor were sequenced, and 15% to 20% of those sequences were non-productive. Findings and caveats that apply to the study as a whole: Presence/absence analyses assumed roughly uniform sequencing depth across donors, an assumption that may not hold. Correlated functional status among segregating V segments might be attributable to linkage disequilibrium, but an unknown experimental factor could not be ruled out. Only TCR beta chains were sequenced in this cohort, and the absence of alpha or paired-chain data limited detectable features. The classifier was reported to diagnose cytomegalovirus status with high specificity and sensitivity in both the original and validation cohorts. In vitro tests confirmed that a few of the cytomegalovirus-associated TCR beta chains recognize cytomegalovirus antigens. A further reported finding was that TCR beta sequences accurately predicted the HLA-A and HLA-B alleles for most subjects in the first cohort. Because counts were too low, some 17 rarely observed V segments, including chromosome 9 orphons, were excluded from the earlier analysis of a few hundred of the donors. A group of highly shared sequence variants was considered likely to be a technical artifact of the sequencing pipeline. At a false discovery rate of 0.05, a later analysis linked some 17,000 TCR beta sequences to specific HLA alleles. Compared with the approximately 600-donor mean, donors in an Asian-associated ancestry cluster had fewer N-insertions in productive TCRs, according to a later genetic analysis. A later analysis found that most CMV-associated TCR beta chains appeared HLA-restricted, with HLA associations seemingly driven largely by CMV exposure. Across donors, most TCR sequences were observed very rarely, whereas some public TCRs were present in many individuals. Because HLA typing was unavailable for some donors at each locus, only the typed subset was used in association tests. An association between a missense DCLRE1C variant and V-gene and J-gene trimming of TCR beta chains was found in a later genetic analysis and replicated in an independent cohort. According to a later analysis, TCR association rates differed among HLA loci, with DRB1 alleles showing the most associated TCRs and HLA-C alleles showing the fewest. When HLA alleles, especially DR and DQ, strongly co-occurred, TCR associations were difficult to assign to individual alleles. An earlier analysis of roughly 570 of the donors showed that most TCR beta V segments appeared in productive rearrangements either about 87% or about 30% of the time, which broadly matched IMGT annotations. A total of some 180 TCR beta chains were listed by the study as associated with cytomegalovirus. In a later analysis, HLA-associated TCR beta chains were found to be more clonally expanded and to have lower generation probabilities than equally common non-associated chains. In a later analysis, several top co-occurrence clusters were reported to appear linked to parvovirus B19, influenza, CMV and Epstein-Barr virus. The authors suggested that the approach could potentially be extended to other disease states and immunological phenotypes. CMV serostatus was the only immune exposure information available for the cohort.

The cohort comprised approximately 700 healthy bone marrow donors. All cohort members were sampled while nominally healthy, although unrecorded immune exposures were likely present. The donor tested CMV seronegative, placing the donor among the 350 or so seronegative members of the cohort. Each donor provided a peripheral blood sample, and peripheral blood mononuclear cells were used for TCR beta sequencing. The Qiagen DNeasy Blood Extraction Kit was used to extract genomic DNA from the blood cell samples. Sequencing was done on a sample of PBMCs. The receptor's source is a woman under 30 in good health and CMV-seronegative.

Read as DNA, the sequence is TGTGCCAGCAGTCCGGGACAGGGTGATCAGCCCCAGCATTTT. Translated, this gives CASSPGQGDQPQHF. In this chain, TRBV28 is recombined with TRBJ1-5; 9 bases in between match TRBD1. In the germline V gene, CDR1 corresponds to MDHEN and CDR2 to SYDVKM. V is trimmed back by 5 bases and J by 5 bases, and the junction contains 4 bases that no gene match accounts for. There are 14 amino acids in the CDR3, from cysteine to phenylalanine inclusive. Just CDR3 DNA is preserved here, 42 bases in frame from base 1.